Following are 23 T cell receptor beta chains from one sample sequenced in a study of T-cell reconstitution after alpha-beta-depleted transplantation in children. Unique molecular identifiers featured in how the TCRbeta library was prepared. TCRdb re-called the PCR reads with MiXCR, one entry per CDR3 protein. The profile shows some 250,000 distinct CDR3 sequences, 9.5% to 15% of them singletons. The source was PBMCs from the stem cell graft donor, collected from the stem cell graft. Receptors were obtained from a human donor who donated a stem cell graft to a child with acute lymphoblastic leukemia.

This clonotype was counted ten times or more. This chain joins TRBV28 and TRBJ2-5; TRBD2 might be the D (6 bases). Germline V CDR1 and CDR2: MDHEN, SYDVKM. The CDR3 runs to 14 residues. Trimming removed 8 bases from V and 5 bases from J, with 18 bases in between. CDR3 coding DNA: TGTGCCAGCGCTTTACCCGGGAGTTACGAGACCCAGTACTTC. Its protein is CASALPGSYETQYF.

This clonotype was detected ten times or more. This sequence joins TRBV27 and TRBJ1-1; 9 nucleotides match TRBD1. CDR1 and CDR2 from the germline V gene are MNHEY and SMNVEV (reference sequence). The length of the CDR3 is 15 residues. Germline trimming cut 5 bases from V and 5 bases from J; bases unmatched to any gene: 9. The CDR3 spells CASSERTGVRTEAFF. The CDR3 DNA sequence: TGTGCCAGCAGTGAAAGGACAGGGGTGAGGACTGAAGCTTTCTTT.

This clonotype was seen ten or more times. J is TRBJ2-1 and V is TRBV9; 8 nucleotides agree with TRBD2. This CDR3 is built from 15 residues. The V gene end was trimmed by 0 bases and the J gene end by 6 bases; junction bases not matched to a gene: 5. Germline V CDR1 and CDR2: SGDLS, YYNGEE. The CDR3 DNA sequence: TGTGCCAGCAGCGTAGAACCTAGCGGGTCCAATGAGCAGTTCTTC. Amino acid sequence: CASSVEPSGSNEQFF.

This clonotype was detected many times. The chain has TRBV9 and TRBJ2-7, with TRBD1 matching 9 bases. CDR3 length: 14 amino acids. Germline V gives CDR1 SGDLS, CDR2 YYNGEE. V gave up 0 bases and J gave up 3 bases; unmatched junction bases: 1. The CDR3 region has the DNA TGTGCCAGCAGCGTAGGGGGACAGGGCTACGAGCAGTACTTC. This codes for CASSVGGQGYEQYF.

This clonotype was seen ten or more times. The CDR3 DNA sequence: TGTGCCAGCAGCCCTAGTATTCGGGGGACCATTCAGTACTTC. Translation: CASSPSIRGTIQYF. The gene calls are TRBV14 and TRBJ2-4; D is possibly TRBD2 (6 bases). The ends were cut back, 4 bases at V and 9 bases at J, with 16 bases in the middle. CDR3 length equals 14 residues. Germline loops: CDR1 SGHDN, CDR2 FVKESK.

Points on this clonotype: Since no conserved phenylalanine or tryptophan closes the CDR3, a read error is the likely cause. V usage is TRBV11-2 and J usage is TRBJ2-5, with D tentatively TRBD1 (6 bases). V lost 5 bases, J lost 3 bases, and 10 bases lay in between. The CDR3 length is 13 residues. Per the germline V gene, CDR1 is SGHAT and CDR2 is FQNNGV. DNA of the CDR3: TGTGCCAGCAGCGCGGACAGAGAAGAGACCCAGTACTTG. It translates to CASSADREETQYL.

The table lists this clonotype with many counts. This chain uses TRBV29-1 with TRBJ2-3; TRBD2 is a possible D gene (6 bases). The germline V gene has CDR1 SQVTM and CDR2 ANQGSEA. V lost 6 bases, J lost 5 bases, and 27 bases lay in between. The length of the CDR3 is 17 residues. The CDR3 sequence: CSVRRGRLDLKVDTQYF. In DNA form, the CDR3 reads TGCAGCGTCCGGAGGGGCAGATTAGATTTAAAAGTAGATACGCAGTATTTT.

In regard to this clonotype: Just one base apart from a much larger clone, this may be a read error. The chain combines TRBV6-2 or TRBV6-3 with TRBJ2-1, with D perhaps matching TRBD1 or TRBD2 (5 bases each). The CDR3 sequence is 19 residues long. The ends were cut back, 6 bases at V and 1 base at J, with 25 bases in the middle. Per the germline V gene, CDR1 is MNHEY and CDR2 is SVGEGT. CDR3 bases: TGTGCCAGCAGACCCCAGATCCGCGCTGGGACGGGATCCTACAATGAGCAGTTCTTC. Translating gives CASRPQIRAGTGSYNEQFF.

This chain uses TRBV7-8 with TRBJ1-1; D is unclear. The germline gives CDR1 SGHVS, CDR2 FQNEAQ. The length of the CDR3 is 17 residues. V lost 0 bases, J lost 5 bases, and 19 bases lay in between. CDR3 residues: CASSLARFSSTRTEAFF. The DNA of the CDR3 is TGTGCCAGCAGCTTAGCGCGGTTTTCGAGTACCCGTACTGAAGCTTTCTTT.

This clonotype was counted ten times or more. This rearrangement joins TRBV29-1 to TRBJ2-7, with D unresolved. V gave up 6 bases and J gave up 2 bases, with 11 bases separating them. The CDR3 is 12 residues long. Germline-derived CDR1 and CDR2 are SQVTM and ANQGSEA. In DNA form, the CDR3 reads TGCAGCGTCGCCCAGGCGCCCTACGAGCAGTACTTC. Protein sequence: CSVAQAPYEQYF.

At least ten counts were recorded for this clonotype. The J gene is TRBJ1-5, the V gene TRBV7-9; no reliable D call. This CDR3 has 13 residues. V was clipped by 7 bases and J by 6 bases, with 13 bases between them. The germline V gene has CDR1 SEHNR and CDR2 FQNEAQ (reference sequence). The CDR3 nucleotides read TGTGCCAGCACTGAGAGCGCCGGTCAGCCCCAGCATTTT. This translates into CASTESAGQPQHF.

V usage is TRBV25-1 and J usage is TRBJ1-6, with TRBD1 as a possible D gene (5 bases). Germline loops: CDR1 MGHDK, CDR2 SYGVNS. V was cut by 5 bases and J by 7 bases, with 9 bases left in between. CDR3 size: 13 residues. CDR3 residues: CASSRQPNSPLHF. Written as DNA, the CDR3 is TGTGCCAGCAGTAGACAGCCCAATTCACCCCTCCACTTT.

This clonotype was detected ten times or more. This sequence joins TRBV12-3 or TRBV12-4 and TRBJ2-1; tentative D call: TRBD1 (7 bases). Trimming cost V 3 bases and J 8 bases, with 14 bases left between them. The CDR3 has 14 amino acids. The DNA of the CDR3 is TGTGCCAGCAGTTTGCCAGGGGGGATGGATGAGCAGTTCTTC. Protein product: CASSLPGGMDEQFF.

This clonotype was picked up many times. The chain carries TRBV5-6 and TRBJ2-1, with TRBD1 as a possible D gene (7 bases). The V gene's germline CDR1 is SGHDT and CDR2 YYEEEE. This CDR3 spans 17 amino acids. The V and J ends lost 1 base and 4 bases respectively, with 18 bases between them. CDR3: CASSLRFRDSGYNEQFF. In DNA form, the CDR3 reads TGTGCCAGCAGCTTGAGGTTCCGGGACAGCGGGTACAATGAGCAGTTCTTC. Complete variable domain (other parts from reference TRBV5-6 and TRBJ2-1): DAGVTQSPTHLIKTRGQQVTLRCSPKSGHDTVSWYQQALGQGPQFIFQYYEEEERQRGNFPDRFSGHQFPNYSSELNVNALLLGDSALYLCASSLRFRDSGYNEQFFGPGTRLTVL.

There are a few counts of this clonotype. In DNA, the CDR3 is TGTGCCAGCAGCCCCCTAGGACAGGGTACTGGGGCCAACGTCCTGACTTTC. Protein: CASSPLGQGTGANVLTF. The V call is TRBV5-5, the J call TRBJ2-6; 8 positions match TRBD1. In germline, CDR1 is SGHKS, CDR2 YYEKEE (reference sequence). The CDR3 runs to 17 residues. Germline trimming cut 4 bases from V and 2 bases from J; bases unmatched to any gene: 8.

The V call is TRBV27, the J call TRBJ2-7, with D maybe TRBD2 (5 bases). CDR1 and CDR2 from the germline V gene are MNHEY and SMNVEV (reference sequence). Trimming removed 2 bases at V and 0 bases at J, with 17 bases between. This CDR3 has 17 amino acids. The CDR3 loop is CASSLKPPGRSSYEQYF. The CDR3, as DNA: TGTGCCAGCAGTTTAAAGCCCCCGGGAAGGAGCTCCTACGAGCAGTACTTC.

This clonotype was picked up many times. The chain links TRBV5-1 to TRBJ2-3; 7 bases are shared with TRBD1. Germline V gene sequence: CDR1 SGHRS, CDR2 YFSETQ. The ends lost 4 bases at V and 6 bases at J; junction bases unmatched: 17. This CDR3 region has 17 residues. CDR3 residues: CASSPSTSGTATDTQYF. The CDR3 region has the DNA TGCGCCAGCAGCCCATCCACCTCCGGGACAGCCACCGATACGCAGTATTTT.

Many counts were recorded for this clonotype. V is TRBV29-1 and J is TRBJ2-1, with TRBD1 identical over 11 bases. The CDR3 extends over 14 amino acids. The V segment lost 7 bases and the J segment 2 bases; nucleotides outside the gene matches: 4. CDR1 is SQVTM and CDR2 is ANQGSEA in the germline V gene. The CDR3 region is CSGTGGLTYNEQFF. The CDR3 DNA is TGCAGCGGGACAGGGGGCCTTACCTACAATGAGCAGTTCTTC.

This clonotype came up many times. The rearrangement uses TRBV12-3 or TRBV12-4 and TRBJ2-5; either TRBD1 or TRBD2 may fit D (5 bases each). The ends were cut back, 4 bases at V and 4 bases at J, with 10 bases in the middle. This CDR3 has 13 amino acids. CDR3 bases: TGTGCCAGCAGTTGGGACCAGGGAGAGACCCAGTACTTC. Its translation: CASSWDQGETQYF.

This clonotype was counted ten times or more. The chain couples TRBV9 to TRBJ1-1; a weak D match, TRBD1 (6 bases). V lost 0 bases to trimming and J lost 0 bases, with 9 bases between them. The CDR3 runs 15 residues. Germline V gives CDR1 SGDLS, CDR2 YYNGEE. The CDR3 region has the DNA TGTGCCAGCAGCGTAGGTCAGGGGTTGAACACTGAAGCTTTCTTT. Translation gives CASSVGQGLNTEAFF.

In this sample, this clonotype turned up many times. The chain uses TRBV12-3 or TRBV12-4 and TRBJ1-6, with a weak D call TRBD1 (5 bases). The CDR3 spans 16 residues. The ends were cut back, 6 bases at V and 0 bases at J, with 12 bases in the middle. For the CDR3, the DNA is TGTGCCAGCAGGAGGGGCGGGAGCTCCTATAATTCACCCCTCCACTTT. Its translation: CASRRGGSSYNSPLHF.

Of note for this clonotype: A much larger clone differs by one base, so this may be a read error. DNA for the CDR3: TGTGCCAGCAGCACCATCGGGAGGGCCAACTCCGATACGCAGTATTTT. It is translated as CASSTIGRANSDTQYF. The chain is built from TRBV9 and TRBJ2-3, with 8 bases aligning to TRBD2. CDR1 is SGDLS, CDR2 YYNGEE, per germline. Germline trimming cut 4 bases from V and 6 bases from J; bases unmatched to any gene: 13. CDR3 length equals 16 residues.

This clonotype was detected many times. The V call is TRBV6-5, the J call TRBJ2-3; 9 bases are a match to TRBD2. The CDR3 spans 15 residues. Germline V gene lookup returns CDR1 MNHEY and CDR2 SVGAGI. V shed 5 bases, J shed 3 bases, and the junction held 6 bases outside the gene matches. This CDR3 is CASSVLAGWTDTQYF. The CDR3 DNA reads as TGTGCCAGCAGTGTACTAGCGGGCTGGACAGATACGCAGTATTTT.